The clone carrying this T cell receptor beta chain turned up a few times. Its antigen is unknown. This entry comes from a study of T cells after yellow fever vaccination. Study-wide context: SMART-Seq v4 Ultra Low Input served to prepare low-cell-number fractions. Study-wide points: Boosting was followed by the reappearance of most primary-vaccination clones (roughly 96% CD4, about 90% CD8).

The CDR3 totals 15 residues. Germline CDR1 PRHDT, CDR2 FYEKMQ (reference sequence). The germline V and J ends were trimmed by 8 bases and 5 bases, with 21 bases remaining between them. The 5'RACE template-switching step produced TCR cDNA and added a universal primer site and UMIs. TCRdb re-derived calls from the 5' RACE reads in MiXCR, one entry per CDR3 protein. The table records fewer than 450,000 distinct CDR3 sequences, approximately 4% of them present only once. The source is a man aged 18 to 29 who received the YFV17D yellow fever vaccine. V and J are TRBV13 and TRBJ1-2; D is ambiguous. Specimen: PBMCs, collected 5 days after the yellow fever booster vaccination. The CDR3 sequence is CASGREGYILYGYTF. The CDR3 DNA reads TGTGCCAGCGGAAGGGAAGGGTATATTCTATATGGCTACACCTTC.